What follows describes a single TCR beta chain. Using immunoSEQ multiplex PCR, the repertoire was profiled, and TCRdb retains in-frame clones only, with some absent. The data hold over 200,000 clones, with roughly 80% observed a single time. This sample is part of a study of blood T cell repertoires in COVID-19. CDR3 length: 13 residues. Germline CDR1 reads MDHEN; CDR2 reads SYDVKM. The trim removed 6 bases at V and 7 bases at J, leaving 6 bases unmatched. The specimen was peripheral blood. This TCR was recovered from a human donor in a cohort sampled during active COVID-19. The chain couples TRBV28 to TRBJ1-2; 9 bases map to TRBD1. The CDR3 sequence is CASRPQGAGGYTF. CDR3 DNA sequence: TGTGCCAGCAGGCCACAGGGGGCCGGTGGCTACACCTTC.